These 8 T cell receptor beta chains came from one sample sequenced in a study of blood T cell repertoires in COVID-19. Using immunoSEQ multiplex PCR, the repertoire was profiled, and TCRdb retains in-frame clones only, with some absent. The sample has 130,000 to 150,000 clones; around 80% are singletons. The sample comprised peripheral blood. These receptors came from a human donor with acute or convalescent COVID-19. The donor label of this sample is uncertain.

This chain links TRBV2 with TRBJ1-5; D gene unclear. V lost 0 bases, J lost 4 bases, and 10 bases lay in between. The CDR3 is 15 residues long. Per germline, CDR1 SNHLY and CDR2 FYNNEI. In nucleotides, the CDR3 is TGTGCCAGCAGTGAAGCGCAGGCAGATAATCAGCCCCAGCATTTT. It is translated as CASSEAQADNQPQHF.

The V and J genes are TRBV7-9 and TRBJ1-5; the D gene is possibly TRBD1 (6 bases). The V and J ends lost 5 bases and 0 bases respectively, with 11 bases between them. This CDR3 spans 15 amino acids. The germline V gene encodes CDR1 SEHNR and CDR2 FQNEAQ (reference sequence). Here the CDR3 reads CASSSGQLSNQPQHF. DNA of the CDR3: TGTGCCAGCAGCAGCGGACAGCTTAGCAATCAGCCCCAGCATTTT.

This clone was counted a few times. V usage is TRBV3-1 (or the pseudogene TRBV3-2) and J usage is TRBJ1-2; 7 bases align to TRBD1. This CDR3 spans 14 amino acids. After removal of 1 base from V and 7 bases from J, the junction contained 6 bases not matched to a gene. Germline lookup yields CDR1 LGHDT and CDR2 YNNKEL (reference sequence). CDR3 region: CASSQGPGDSGYTF. The CDR3 DNA is TGTGCCAGCAGCCAAGGCCCAGGGGACAGTGGCTACACCTTC.

This clone was observed a handful of times. This chain uses TRBV19 with TRBJ1-5, with D perhaps TRBD1 (6 bases). The V gene lost 4 bases and the J gene lost 3 bases, with 16 bases spanning the gap. Germline CDR1 and CDR2: LNHDA and SQIVND (reference sequence). This CDR3 contains 16 residues. CDR3 coding DNA: TGTGCCAGTAGTAGTGTTACAGGGTGGGTCAATCAGCCCCAGCATTTT. This codes for CASSSVTGWVNQPQHF.

The gene calls are TRBV18 and TRBJ2-1; 10 nucleotides line up with TRBD1. Germline trimming cut 3 bases from V and 6 bases from J; bases unmatched to any gene: 5. The CDR3 has 15 residues. Germline V gene sequence: CDR1 KGHSH, CDR2 LQKENI. The CDR3 DNA follows: TGTGCCAGCTCACCGGGGACAGGGGTCCGCAATGAGCAGTTCTTC. This codes for CASSPGTGVRNEQFF.

The rearrangement joins TRBV27 to TRBJ2-7; TRBD2 is a possible D gene (5 bases). The length of the CDR3 is 13 residues. Germline loops: CDR1 MNHEY, CDR2 SMNVEV (reference sequence). V was cut by 6 bases and J by 0 bases, with 9 bases left in between. The CDR3, as DNA: TGTGCCAGCAGGGACTCGCTCTCCTACGAGCAGTACTTC. Translated: CASRDSLSYEQYF.

A few counts support this clone. The V and J genes are TRBV18 and TRBJ1-5, with 7 bases aligning to TRBD1. The CDR3 is 13 amino acids. The J segment lost 5 bases and the V segment lost 8 bases, leaving 6 bases of the junction unmatched. CDR1 and CDR2 from the germline V gene are KGHSH and LQKENI. The CDR3: CASRGQEDQPQHF. The CDR3 DNA reads TGTGCCAGCCGCGGACAGGAGGATCAGCCCCAGCATTTT.

V is TRBV30 and J is TRBJ1-2; 8 nucleotides align to TRBD1. The CDR3 is made up of 13 amino acids. J was trimmed by 0 bases and V by 4 bases; bases with no gene match: 1. Germline loops: CDR1 GTSNPN, CDR2 SVGIG (reference sequence). The chain's CDR3 is CAWTGGPNYGYTF. Here the CDR3 DNA reads TGTGCCTGGACAGGGGGCCCTAACTATGGCTACACCTTC.